The 9 T cell receptor beta chains reported below all come from one sample, sequenced in a study of blood T cell repertoires in COVID-19. The protocol was immunoSEQ multiplex PCR, while the TCRdb copy is restricted to in-frame clones and leaves out a portion. The data show some 200,000 clones, 88% seen once. The sample taken for sequencing was peripheral blood. The receptors here all came from a man aged 70-80 years with acute or convalescent COVID-19.

This sequence joins TRBV18 and TRBJ2-7; a weak D match, TRBD1 (6 bases). Germline V gene lookup returns CDR1 KGHSH and CDR2 LQKENI. There are 13 residues in the CDR3. With 2 bases removed from V and 6 bases from J, the gap between germline ends came to 11 bases. The CDR3 nucleotides read TGTGCCAGCTCACCAAGGACAGAAAGCGAGCAGTACTTC. Its translation is CASSPRTESEQYF.

This clone is a singleton in its sample. V gene TRBV5-1 combines with J gene TRBJ2-1; TRBD2 aligns across 8 bases. CDR1 is SGHRS and CDR2 is YFSETQ in the germline V gene. V shed 5 bases and J 8 bases; nucleotides not matched to a gene: 9. The CDR3 totals 14 residues. The chain's CDR3 is CASSRSGSPDEQFF. CDR3 sequence (DNA): TGCGCCAGCAGTAGAAGCGGGAGTCCGGATGAGCAGTTCTTC.

The rearrangement joins TRBV19 to TRBJ2-7, with TRBD1 matching 7 bases. The CDR3 runs 15 residues. The germline V gene has CDR1 LNHDA and CDR2 SQIVND (reference sequence). Trimming removed 5 bases from V and 3 bases from J; junction bases left unmatched: 10. Written as DNA, the CDR3 is TGTGCCAGTAGTGACCGGGACAGAGAAGACTACGAGCAGTACTTC. The encoded protein is CASSDRDREDYEQYF.

The chain joins TRBV5-1 to TRBJ1-2, with 7 nucleotides matching TRBD1. Germline lookup yields CDR1 SGHRS and CDR2 YFSETQ. V was pared by 2 bases and J by 8 bases, with 3 bases of the junction left unmatched. This CDR3 has 12 residues. CDR3 coding DNA: TGCGCCAGCAGCTTCGACAGGGTCGGCTACACCTTC. It encodes CASSFDRVGYTF.

The chain is built from TRBV7-2 and TRBJ2-1; TRBD2 aligns across 15 bases. The CDR3 loop spans 19 amino acids. The trim removed 0 bases at V and 0 bases at J, leaving 3 bases unmatched. Germline V CDR1 and CDR2: SGHTA, FQGNSA. The DNA for the CDR3 is TGTGCCAGCAGCTTAGCTCGGACTAGCGGGAGGGCCTCCTACAATGAGCAGTTCTTC. This codes for CASSLARTSGRASYNEQFF.

At least ten counts were recorded for this clone. The rearrangement uses TRBV9 and TRBJ2-2, with 14 bases that match TRBD2. Germline V gene lookup returns CDR1 SGDLS and CDR2 YYNGEE. The CDR3 sequence is 19 residues long. The trim removed 3 bases at V and 6 bases at J, leaving 13 bases unmatched. CDR3 protein: CASSGFSGLAGVRSGELFF. The CDR3, as DNA: TGTGCCAGCAGCGGGTTCTCGGGACTAGCGGGAGTAAGGTCCGGGGAGCTGTTTTTT.

This chain links TRBV7-6 with TRBJ1-1; TRBD1 is a possible D gene (6 bases). Germline V lookup: CDR1 SGHVS, CDR2 FNYEAQ. The ends were cut back, 5 bases at V and 2 bases at J, with 15 bases in the middle. There are 15 residues in the CDR3. CDR3 amino acids: CASSDPPGVNTEAFF. The CDR3 DNA reads as TGTGCCAGCAGCGATCCGCCAGGGGTAAACACTGAAGCTTTCTTT.

This clone was recorded at least ten times. The chain combines TRBV29-1 with TRBJ2-1, with D tentatively TRBD2 (6 bases). V dropped 8 bases and J dropped 6 bases, with 17 bases sitting between them. Germline CDR1 SQVTM, CDR2 ANQGSEA. The CDR3 has 13 residues. CDR3 sequence reads: CSQSGGGGNEQFF. DNA for the CDR3: TGCAGCCAATCCGGTGGGGGAGGCAATGAGCAGTTCTTC.

The chain recombines TRBV3-1 (or the pseudogene TRBV3-2) with TRBJ1-5, with a weak D call TRBD1 (5 bases). Germline V lookup: CDR1 LGHDT, CDR2 YNNKEL (reference sequence). V shed 1 base and J shed 3 bases, with 7 bases lying between them. This CDR3 comprises 14 residues. The CDR3 loop reads CASSQGQNNQPQHF. The DNA for the CDR3 is TGTGCCAGCAGCCAAGGACAGAACAATCAGCCCCAGCATTTT.